Shown below are 20 T cell receptor beta chains from a single sample sequenced in a study of cytomegalovirus exposure and HLA in healthy donors. Some clones are missing from TCRdb's copy, which holds only in-frame ones; the method was immunoSEQ multiplex PCR. In the table there are 75,000 to 100,000 clones, 96% of which are singletons. Sample: PBMCs. The receptors here all came from a young man in good health and CMV-seronegative.

The rearrangement uses TRBV5-1 and TRBJ2-5; 8 positions agree with TRBD1. Germline V gives CDR1 SGHRS, CDR2 YFSETQ. The CDR3 runs to 17 residues. Losses at the gene ends were 0 bases for V and 4 bases for J; bases not matched to a gene: 11. The CDR3 coding sequence is TGCGCCAGCAGCTTGGTAGGGGCGCAGGGGGCAGGAGAGACCCAGTACTTC. The encoded protein is CASSLVGAQGAGETQYF.

The CDR3 DNA sequence: TGTGCCAGCAACTCTTTCGGGGGACAGCCCCAGCATTTT. Its protein product is CASNSFGGQPQHF. The chain is built from TRBV28 and TRBJ1-5; D is perhaps TRBD1 (5 bases). This CDR3 has 13 residues. CDR1 MDHEN and CDR2 SYDVKM come from the germline V gene. V lost 7 bases, J lost 7 bases, and 14 bases lay in between.

The V call is TRBV11-3, the J call TRBJ1-1, with D hard to call. V was shortened by 5 bases and J by 6 bases, with 13 bases between the two germline ends. Germline assignment: CDR1 SGHNT and CDR2 YENEEA. The CDR3 is 13 amino acids. The CDR3 DNA is TGTGCCAGCAGCCCTACGATCAGGCCTGAAGCTTTCTTT. Protein sequence: CASSPTIRPEAFF.

The chain is built from TRBV10-3 and TRBJ2-3; D may be TRBD2 (5 bases). Germline CDR1 reads ENHRY; CDR2 reads SYGVKD. The CDR3 has 15 residues. The V and J ends lost 2 bases and 4 bases respectively, with 13 bases between them. Here the CDR3 DNA reads TGTGCCATCAGTGAGGGGTCGGGGAGTCCAGATACGCAGTATTTT. The encoded protein is CAISEGSGSPDTQYF.

The chain uses TRBV5-1 and TRBJ2-1; 10 bases are a match to TRBD2. CDR3 length equals 17 residues. J gave up 2 bases and V 4 bases, and 9 bases lay outside the gene matches. Germline lookup yields CDR1 SGHRS and CDR2 YFSETQ. CDR3 residues: CASSVALAGNTYNEQFF. The CDR3 DNA reads as TGCGCCAGCAGCGTGGCACTAGCGGGGAATACCTACAATGAGCAGTTCTTC. The full variable domain, completed using reference TRBV5-1 and TRBJ2-1, is KAGVTQTPRYLIKTRGQQVTLSCSPISGHRSVSWYQQTPGQGLQFLFEYFSETQRNKGNFPGRFSGRQFSNSRSEMNVSTLELGDSALYLCASSVALAGNTYNEQFFGPGTRLTVL.

This sequence joins TRBV5-1 and TRBJ1-4; possible D gene TRBD1, 5 bases. The CDR3 totals 15 residues. CDR1 SGHRS and CDR2 YFSETQ come from the germline V gene. The V end was cut by 4 bases, the J end by 7 bases, with 17 bases between. The CDR3 is CASSDGFRGLEKLFF. The CDR3 DNA follows: TGCGCCAGCAGCGATGGCTTTAGGGGCCTTGAAAAACTGTTTTTT.

The genes are TRBV28 and TRBJ1-5, with 7 bases identical to TRBD1. The CDR3 loop spans 14 amino acids. J lost 6 bases, V lost 7 bases, and 9 bases had no gene match. Germline lookup yields CDR1 MDHEN and CDR2 SYDVKM. CDR3 sequence (DNA): TGTGCCAGCAACAAAGGAGGGGGCCGTCAGCCCCAGCATTTT. Translating it yields CASNKGGGRQPQHF.

The gene calls are TRBV6-1 and TRBJ1-2, with unresolved D. CDR3 length: 14 residues. The germline CDR1 and CDR2 sequences are MNHNS and SASEGT. V was pared by 3 bases and J by 4 bases, with 12 bases between. CDR3 in amino acids: CASSDLIVVYGYTF. In DNA form, the CDR3 reads TGTGCCAGCAGTGATCTTATCGTCGTCTATGGCTACACCTTC.

This clone was observed once. This sequence joins TRBV5-1 and TRBJ1-4; 8 nucleotides line up with TRBD1. This CDR3 spans 17 amino acids. CDR1 SGHRS and CDR2 YFSETQ come from the germline V gene. V gave up 4 bases and J gave up 7 bases; unmatched junction bases: 15. The CDR3 sequence is CASSRQQGGAGGEKLFF. CDR3 sequence (DNA): TGCGCCAGCAGCCGACAACAGGGGGGGGCCGGGGGTGAAAAACTGTTTTTT.

This chain links TRBV6-1 with TRBJ2-3; a possible D gene is TRBD1 (5 bases). Trimming took 2 bases from V and 6 from J, leaving 15 bases between them. Germline V lookup: CDR1 MNHNS, CDR2 SASEGT. The CDR3 totals 15 residues. CDR3 sequence: CASSERGRDYDTQYF. DNA of the CDR3: TGTGCCAGCAGTGAAAGAGGCAGGGATTATGATACGCAGTATTTT.

The V gene is TRBV19, the J gene TRBJ1-1, with TRBD1 matching 7 bases. J gave up 0 bases and V 4 bases, and 8 bases lay outside the gene matches. The CDR3 is 16 residues long. Germline V gene data show CDR1 as LNHDA and CDR2 as SQIVND (reference sequence). DNA for the CDR3: TGTGCCAGTAGTACGGCAAGACAGGGCGTGAACACTGAAGCTTTCTTT. It is translated as CASSTARQGVNTEAFF. Full variable domain (outside the CDR3, taken from reference TRBV19 and TRBJ1-1): DGGITQSPKYLFRKEGQNVTLSCEQNLNHDAMYWYRQDPGQGLRLIYYSQIVNDFQKGDIAEGYSVSREKKESFPLTVTSAQKNPTAFYLCASSTARQGVNTEAFFGQGTRLTVV.

The gene calls are TRBV13 and TRBJ1-5; TRBD1 agrees at 7 bases. The CDR3 has 15 amino acids. V shed 3 bases and J 1 base; nucleotides not matched to a gene: 3. Germline V lookup: CDR1 PRHDT, CDR2 FYEKMQ (reference sequence). The CDR3 DNA follows: TGTGCCAGCAGCTTTTCGGGACAGAGCAATCAGCCCCAGCATTTT. It yields the protein CASSFSGQSNQPQHF.

The V call is TRBV14, the J call TRBJ2-3; 13 nucleotides line up with TRBD2. This CDR3 region has 15 residues. The J segment lost 4 bases and the V segment lost 5 bases, leaving 3 bases of the junction unmatched. Germline V CDR1 and CDR2: SGHDN, FVKESK. This chain's CDR3 is CASSELAGGPDTQYF. CDR3 nucleotides: TGTGCCAGCAGCGAACTAGCGGGAGGGCCAGATACGCAGTATTTT.

V usage is TRBV7-9 and J usage is TRBJ1-1; TRBD1 matches 9 bases. The CDR3 sequence is 14 residues long. The V gene's germline CDR1 is SEHNR and CDR2 FQNEAQ (reference sequence). V lost 5 bases, J lost 8 bases, and 9 bases stayed unmatched. The CDR3 region is CASSITRTGAEAFF. The CDR3 DNA reads TGTGCCAGCAGCATAACACGGACAGGGGCCGAAGCTTTCTTT. The full variable domain, with the rest looked up from reference TRBV7-9 and TRBJ1-1, is DTGVSQNPRHKITKRGQNVTFRCDPISEHNRLYWYRQTLGQGPEFLTYFQNEAQLEKSRLLSDRFSAERPKGSFSTLEIQRTEQGDSAMYLCASSITRTGAEAFFGQGTRLTVV.

The chain is built from TRBV2 and TRBJ1-4; no clear D gene. The germline V gene has CDR1 SNHLY and CDR2 FYNNEI. V was trimmed by 10 bases and J by 8 bases, leaving 14 bases between them. CDR3 size: 12 residues. CDR3: CATARRVEKLFF. As DNA, the CDR3 is TGTGCCACGGCTCGGCGGGTCGAAAAACTGTTTTTT.

The rearrangement joins TRBV19 to TRBJ2-3, with 12 bases matching TRBD1. Germline trimming cut 4 bases from V and 2 bases from J; bases unmatched to any gene: 25. The CDR3 has 23 amino acids. CDR1 is LNHDA and CDR2 is SQIVND in the germline V gene (reference sequence). In nucleotides, the CDR3 is TGTGCCAGTAGTACTTCAGTCCCGGGACAGGGGGCGATGGTCATATGGGACACAGATACGCAGTATTTT. Translated: CASSTSVPGQGAMVIWDTDTQYF. The full variable domain, completed using reference TRBV19 and TRBJ2-3, is DGGITQSPKYLFRKEGQNVTLSCEQNLNHDAMYWYRQDPGQGLRLIYYSQIVNDFQKGDIAEGYSVSREKKESFPLTVTSAQKNPTAFYLCASSTSVPGQGAMVIWDTDTQYFGPGTRLTVL.

The chain employs TRBV5-1 and TRBJ2-3; 14 bases are shared with TRBD2. Trimming cost V 4 bases and J 3 bases; bases outside gene matches: 4. Germline lookup yields CDR1 SGHRS and CDR2 YFSETQ. This CDR3 region has 16 residues. The CDR3 coding sequence is TGCGCCAGCAGCGGGACTAGCGGGAGAGTGACAGATACGCAGTATTTT. This gives the protein CASSGTSGRVTDTQYF.

This clone showed up just once. The chain has TRBV5-4 and TRBJ2-6; 7 bases agree with TRBD2. V gave up 6 bases and J gave up 2 bases; unmatched junction bases: 8. CDR3 size: 16 residues. Germline V gives CDR1 SGHNT, CDR2 YYREEE (reference sequence). The CDR3 coding sequence is TGTGCCAGCACCCCCGGGGGGAGGGCTGGGGCCAACGTCCTGACTTTC. Amino acids: CASTPGGRAGANVLTF. Complete variable domain (other parts from reference TRBV5-4 and TRBJ2-6): ETGVTQSPTHLIKTRGQQVTLRCSSQSGHNTVSWYQQALGQGPQFIFQYYREEENGRGNFPPRFSGLQFPNYSSELNVNALELDDSALYLCASTPGGRAGANVLTFGAGSRLTVL.

The chain couples TRBV30 to TRBJ1-4, with 8 bases that match TRBD1. V dropped 0 bases and J dropped 7; count of bases not matched to a gene: 4. The CDR3 extends over 14 amino acids. Per the germline V gene, CDR1 is GTSNPN and CDR2 is SVGIG (reference sequence). The CDR3: CAWSVRQGAEKLFF. Here the CDR3 DNA reads TGTGCCTGGAGTGTACGCCAGGGGGCTGAAAAACTGTTTTTT.

V gene TRBV7-2 combines with J gene TRBJ2-7; 9 bases are shared with TRBD2. V lost 3 bases to trimming and J lost 5 bases; unmatched junction nucleotides: 17. Per the germline V gene, CDR1 is SGHTA and CDR2 is FQGNSA. The CDR3 spans 18 residues. As DNA, the CDR3 is TGTGCCAGCAGCTTCAACCGCGTTGGCGGGAGGGCTACCCACGAGCAGTACGTC. Translated, it gives CASSFNRVGGRATHEQYV.